Shown below are 20 T cell receptor beta chains from a single sample sequenced in a study of T-cell memory formation after mild COVID-19. TCRdb called the 5' RACE reads again in MiXCR, with one record for every CDR3 protein. The sample lists about half a million distinct CDR3 sequences, about 20% seen once, with roughly an eighth in the top ten. Sequencing used PBMCs or a T cell subset sorted from them (not recorded which). These receptors were taken from an adult woman who had mild COVID-19 (a few samples of this study predate the infection). Cell type and time point are not known.

The rearrangement links TRBV12-3 or TRBV12-4 to TRBJ2-3, with D unclear. Trimming took 4 bases from V and 3 from J, leaving 14 bases between them. The CDR3 consists of 15 residues. The CDR3 nucleotides read TGTGCCAGCAGTTCGGTGGGTCTACGGACAGATACGCAGTATTTT. It encodes CASSSVGLRTDTQYF.

V usage is TRBV7-2 and J usage is TRBJ2-7; 8 nucleotides line up with TRBD1. The V gene's germline CDR1 is SGHTA and CDR2 FQGNSA. Trimming cost V 1 base and J 0 bases; bases outside gene matches: 2. CDR3 size: 15 residues. The CDR3 is CASSLDQGASYEQYF. CDR3 nucleotides: TGTGCCAGCAGCTTAGATCAGGGGGCCTCCTACGAGCAGTACTTC.

This clonotype was seen only a few times. The chain joins TRBV4-1 to TRBJ2-5; the D gene is possibly TRBD2 (7 bases). The CDR3 runs to 16 residues. CDR1 is MGHRA and CDR2 is YSYEKL in the germline V gene. V lost 4 bases to trimming and J lost 4 bases, with 19 bases between them. CDR3 sequence: CASSPLVGGGLETQYF. In DNA form, the CDR3 reads TGCGCCAGCAGCCCCCTCGTAGGGGGGGGTTTAGAGACCCAGTACTTC.

The chain joins TRBV27 to TRBJ2-7; a possible D gene is TRBD2 (6 bases). V lost 7 bases and J lost 6, with 10 bases in between. The CDR3 spans 11 residues. The germline gives CDR1 MNHEY, CDR2 SMNVEV (reference sequence). This chain's CDR3 is CASTAGREQYF. For the CDR3, the DNA is TGTGCCAGCACGGCGGGGCGCGAGCAGTACTTC.

J is TRBJ2-2 and V is TRBV5-1; 8 bases are a match to TRBD1. The length of the CDR3 is 15 residues. J was trimmed by 5 bases and V by 0 bases; bases with no gene match: 3. Per the germline V gene, CDR1 is SGHRS and CDR2 is YFSETQ. The CDR3 sequence is CASSLGQGWTGELFF. The CDR3 region has the DNA TGCGCCAGCAGCTTGGGACAGGGGTGGACCGGGGAGCTGTTTTTT.

This clonotype was detected only a few times. The chain couples TRBV25-1 to TRBJ2-7, with TRBD2 matching over 7 bases. The germline V gene has CDR1 MGHDK and CDR2 SYGVNS. V dropped 3 bases and J dropped 0; count of bases not matched to a gene: 5. The CDR3 has 15 amino acids. The CDR3 is CASSDPAGSSYEQYF. CDR3 DNA sequence: TGTGCCAGCAGTGACCCAGCGGGATCCTCCTACGAGCAGTACTTC.

This clonotype appeared a few times. The J gene is TRBJ2-5, the V gene TRBV2; 7 nucleotides line up with TRBD2. The CDR3 loop spans 13 amino acids. V shed 8 bases and J 1 base; nucleotides not matched to a gene: 4. CDR1 SNHLY and CDR2 FYNNEI come from the germline V gene. The CDR3 loop reads CASDGGFQETQYF. The CDR3 bases are TGTGCCAGCGACGGGGGGTTCCAAGAGACCCAGTACTTC.

This clonotype has just a few counts. The chain is built from TRBV19 and TRBJ1-5; possibly TRBD1 for D (5 bases). V lost 6 bases, J lost 0 bases, and 24 bases lay in between. In germline, CDR1 is LNHDA, CDR2 SQIVND (reference sequence). This CDR3 has 19 residues. Here the CDR3 DNA reads TGTGCCAGTAGGAAGACAGTTCTACCGCCCGTGGCTAGCAATCAGCCCCAGCATTTT. It specifies CASRKTVLPPVASNQPQHF.

This clonotype was detected only a few times. The chain employs TRBV18 and TRBJ2-5; tentatively, D is TRBD2 (6 bases). The CDR3 runs 15 residues. Germline assignment: CDR1 KGHSH and CDR2 LQKENI. V shed 3 bases and J shed 4 bases, with 15 bases lying between them. CDR3 sequence: CASSPSSGVGETQYF. In DNA, the CDR3 is TGTGCCAGCTCACCTAGTTCGGGAGTGGGAGAGACCCAGTACTTC.

This clonotype was counted a few times. The J gene is TRBJ2-5, the V gene TRBV27; tentatively, D is TRBD1 or TRBD2 (6 bases each). V was shortened by 7 bases and J by 5 bases, with 14 bases between the two germline ends. Per germline, CDR1 MNHEY and CDR2 SMNVEV (reference sequence). The CDR3 runs to 13 residues. The CDR3 bases are TGTGCCAGCACTAGATCGGGGGCCGAGACCCAGTACTTC. Amino acids: CASTRSGAETQYF.

This clonotype was seen repeatedly, ten times or more. V is TRBV5-1 and J is TRBJ2-5; no clear D gene. V lost 4 bases to trimming and J lost 4 bases, with 17 bases between them. The germline V gene has CDR1 SGHRS and CDR2 YFSETQ. There are 15 residues in the CDR3. The CDR3: CASSPILLGRETQYF. CDR3 in DNA: TGCGCCAGCAGCCCCATACTCCTAGGGCGAGAGACCCAGTACTTC.

The table lists this clonotype with a few counts. The gene calls are TRBV7-9 and TRBJ2-4; maybe TRBD1 (5 bases). The CDR3 covers 14 residues. Germline assignment: CDR1 SEHNR and CDR2 FQNEAQ (reference sequence). V shed 8 bases and J shed 2 bases, with 13 bases lying between them. The CDR3, as DNA: TGTGCCAGCGCACAGGAGCGTTCCAAAAACATTCAGTACTTC. Amino acids: CASAQERSKNIQYF. The variable domain in full, completed from reference TRBV7-9 and TRBJ2-4, reads DTGVSQNPRHKITKRGQNVTFRCDPISEHNRLYWYRQTLGQGPEFLTYFQNEAQLEKSRLLSDRFSAERPKGSFSTLEIQRTEQGDSAMYLCASAQERSKNIQYFGAGTRLSVL.

This clonotype came up a few times. This chain connects TRBV11-2 to TRBJ2-1, with a tentative D call TRBD2 (5 bases). This CDR3 has 11 residues. Germline V lookup: CDR1 SGHAT, CDR2 FQNNGV. Deletions cut 0 bases from V and 12 bases from J, with 6 bases between. The CDR3 region has the DNA TGTGCCAGCAGCTTAGACGAGGGGCAGTTCTTC. It yields the protein CASSLDEGQFF.

The J gene is TRBJ2-1, the V gene TRBV11-1; 7 bases line up with TRBD1. Germline V gene lookup returns CDR1 SGHAT and CDR2 FQDESV (reference sequence). V was clipped by 4 bases and J by 2 bases; unmatched bases: 8. This CDR3 is 16 amino acids long. This CDR3 is CASSSQGVVTYNEQFF. The CDR3 nucleotides read TGTGCCAGCAGCTCCCAGGGGGTAGTGACCTACAATGAGCAGTTCTTC.

This clonotype was recorded a few times. This chain uses TRBV30 with TRBJ2-1, with D maybe TRBD2 (6 bases). V lost 4 bases and J 6 bases, leaving 16 bases between the germline ends. This CDR3 region has 14 residues. Germline V gives CDR1 GTSNPN, CDR2 SVGIG (reference sequence). The CDR3 reads CAWTDGLAPNEQFF. As DNA, the CDR3 is TGTGCCTGGACTGATGGGCTAGCGCCCAATGAGCAGTTCTTC.

This chain links TRBV7-3 with TRBJ2-5; TRBD1 agrees at 8 bases. Per germline, CDR1 SGHTA and CDR2 FQGTGA. This CDR3 comprises 15 residues. V dropped 6 bases and J dropped 2; count of bases not matched to a gene: 8. CDR3 protein: CASRRSDRVQETQYF. The DNA for the CDR3 is TGTGCCAGCAGACGATCGGACAGGGTACAAGAGACCCAGTACTTC.

This clonotype was counted a few times. The genes are TRBV29-1 and TRBJ1-1, with unresolved D. In germline, CDR1 is SQVTM, CDR2 ANQGSEA. CDR3 size: 10 residues. Trimming shortened V by 1 base and J by 6 bases, and 3 bases separated the two germline ends. This CDR3 reads CSVEVAEAFF. The CDR3 DNA is TGCAGCGTTGAAGTTGCTGAAGCTTTCTTT.

There are a few counts of this clonotype. The genes are TRBV15 and TRBJ1-1; the D gene is possibly TRBD1 (5 bases). CDR3 length: 14 residues. CDR1 and CDR2 from the germline V gene are LNHNV and YYDKDF (reference sequence). V was shortened by 3 bases and J by 0 bases, with 8 bases between the two germline ends. The CDR3, as DNA: TGTGCCACCAGCAGTTCGGGGCTGAACACTGAAGCTTTCTTT. This gives the protein CATSSSGLNTEAFF.

There are a few counts of this clonotype. The genes are TRBV2 and TRBJ2-1; either TRBD1 or TRBD2 may fit D (6 bases each). Germline lookup yields CDR1 SNHLY and CDR2 FYNNEI. CDR3 length: 14 residues. The CDR3 region has the DNA TGTGCAGACACAAGGGGGGCACAGGACAATGAGCAGTTCTTC. Encoded protein: CADTRGAQDNEQFF.

V is TRBV9 and J is TRBJ2-5; D unclear. The CDR3 consists of 12 residues. Trimming removed 3 bases at V and 1 base at J, with 4 bases between. Germline CDR1 SGDLS, CDR2 YYNGEE. The CDR3 loop is CASSGAQETQYF. CDR3 nucleotide sequence: TGTGCCAGCAGCGGGGCCCAAGAGACCCAGTACTTC.